This T cell receptor (beta chain) is from a study of T cells in Graves' hyperthyroidism and ophthalmopathy (dated by TCRdb to 2018 to 2020). For the wider study: Peripheral blood samples were taken at initial diagnosis, before any treatment was given. To identify distinguishing TCR V-J signatures, a discovery cohort of about a hundred patients was used, comprising 40 to 45 with Graves' ophthalmopathy and 57 with stable Graves' hyperthyroidism. Prospective prediction of ophthalmopathy was tested in an independent validation cohort consisting of under 20 hyperthyroidism patients and 15 to 17 patients who later progressed to ophthalmopathy. The 90 to 100 discovery patients were randomly split 7:3 into training and test sets. In several Graves' hyperthyroidism patients, the study also compared T-cell repertoires from thyroid tissue with T-cell repertoires from blood. After sampling, hyperthyroidism patients received methimazole starting at 30 mg daily, and ophthalmopathy patients received high-dose intravenous methylprednisolone. According to the paper, TCR Vbeta CDR3 sequencing was carried out on 135 peripheral blood samples, which came from over 40 ophthalmopathy, some 73 hyperthyroidism and roughly 17 progressor patients.

Based on the germline V gene (reference sequence), the CDR1 and CDR2 sequences are MNHEY and SMNVEV. The CDR3 covers 18 residues, taking in both the cysteine and the phenylalanine. CDR3 DNA only is kept here, 54 bases in frame from base 1. The junction shows trimming of 2 bases on V and 0 bases on J, plus 14 bases between the germline ends. The study at large found these results: In cross-validation, a model built on a 13 V-J signature told ophthalmopathy apart from stable hyperthyroidism with under 90% sensitivity and roughly 83% specificity, and in testing the same model reached 80%/75%. In validation, progression to ophthalmopathy was predicted by the model with 70.59% sensitivity and roughly 76% specificity, a median of approximately 6.5 months before onset. No statistical method was used to set the sample size in advance, and investigators knew the group allocation. Blood samples also contained most of the expanded thyroid clonotypes (frequency above 0.001), which suggests that blood repertoires may reflect thyroid immune responses.

TCR beta CDR3 regions were amplified from RNA transcripts. For the first round of RT-PCR on the TCR CDR3, the HTBI primer set was used together with the Qiagen OneStep RT-PCR kit. A second multiplex PCR round built the libraries, followed by size selection and purification. Sequencing of the libraries was done on an Illumina HiSeq2000 using paired-end 100 bp reads. Turning to the authors' computational methods: SOAPnuke was used to process the raw data, throwing out any read that contained adapters or uncalled bases, had a mean Phred below 15, or lacked an exact constant-primer or identifier match. High-quality paired reads were merged using COPE v1.2.5, and each unique nucleotide sequence was defined as a clonotype. MiTCR v1.1 was used to align clonotypes to the IMGT TRBV, TRBD and TRBJ reference segments. Only V-J combinations with frequency above 0.0001, covering 99% to 99.2% of repertoires, were analysed. The TCS score was defined as the ratio of F50 (clonal expansion) to E x V (chaos), calculated using BLOSUM62-based TCRdist between CDR3 peptides within each V-J. Welch's t-statistics and random forest reduced just over 500 V-J features to 13, which were used in a naive Bayes classifier (R e1071). TCRdb trimmed the raw reads at Q25, called clones with MiXCR and kept productive beta chains. Each entry merges the rows of one CDR3 protein and shows their most common DNA and genes. The V and J calls come from TCRdb's annotation, not from the publication. The sample data list some 440,000 distinct CDR3 sequences, and 15% to 19% of these were observed just once. Roughly an eighth of the sample comes from the top ten.

This clonotype was counted at least ten times. Its antigen remains unidentified. Base qualities were left out, and no much larger clone turns up one base away. Stable Graves' hyperthyroidism was defined as no progression to ophthalmopathy during 18 months of follow-up. Hyperthyroidism patients were aged 18 to 65 years and newly diagnosed, with disease duration of less than 2 months. The study excluded patients with uncontrolled infections, other autoimmune diseases, pregnancy or lactation. Clinical symptoms, serum thyroxine and TRAb, thyroid ultrasound, and orbital computed tomography formed the basis for the diagnoses. PBMCs were separated from under 12 ml of fresh peripheral blood using Ficoll-Paque density gradient centrifugation. Total RNA was extracted using Trizol reagent, and RNA quality was assessed on an Agilent 2100 Bioanalyzer.

The TCR comes from a woman under 30 with Graves' hyperthyroidism. The sequencing sample was made of blood. This chain joins TRBV27 to TRBJ1-6, and the D gene may be TRBD1, 5 bases matching. The CDR3 here reads CASSLRRAGSSYNSPLHF. The DNA is as follows: TGTGCCAGCAGTTTAAGGAGGGCAGGGAGCTCCTATAATTCACCCCTCCACTTT.